Listed below are T cell receptor beta chains from one sample, sequenced in a study of CD4 T cells in relation to SARS-CoV-2 and coronaviruses. Some clones are missing from TCRdb's copy, which holds only in-frame ones; the method was immunoSEQ multiplex PCR. The repertoire holds some 22,000 clones, with roughly 74% as singletons. These receptors' targets are unknown. The specimen was CD4+ T cells from PBMCs, cultured in vitro. These receptors were obtained from a human donor in good health. The CDR3 runs from the conserved cysteine through the conserved F or W. The D gene is left open where the match is weak.

j_call: TRBJ1-1
d_call: -
v_call: TRBV7-6
cdr3_aa: CASSLPERGPRWENTEAFF

j_call: TRBJ2-7
d_call: TRBD1
v_call: TRBV2
cdr3_aa: CASLRDRPTEQYF

j_call: TRBJ2-1
d_call: -
v_call: TRBV11-2
cdr3_aa: CASSPRSSRTNEQFF

j_call: TRBJ2-1
d_call: TRBD2
v_call: TRBV6-1
cdr3_aa: CASSERTSGLWGEQFF

j_call: TRBJ1-1
d_call: -
v_call: TRBV24-1
cdr3_aa: CATRSRGNTEAFF

j_call: TRBJ2-3
d_call: TRBD2
v_call: TRBV2
cdr3_aa: CASTVRGSGTDTQYF

j_call: TRBJ1-4
d_call: -
v_call: TRBV12-5
cdr3_aa: CASGTAGNEKLFF

j_call: TRBJ1-1
d_call: TRBD1
v_call: TRBV18
cdr3_aa: CASSPKTGGWNTEAFF

j_call: TRBJ2-5
d_call: TRBD2
v_call: TRBV19
cdr3_aa: CASSGGLAQETQYF

j_call: TRBJ2-7
d_call: -
v_call: TRBV2
cdr3_aa: CASSEVWEGYEQYF

j_call: TRBJ1-2
d_call: -
v_call: TRBV5-1
cdr3_aa: CASSLAGLELGYTF

j_call: TRBJ1-6
d_call: TRBD1
v_call: TRBV18
cdr3_aa: CASSPFGQGANSPLHF

j_call: TRBJ2-1
d_call: -
v_call: TRBV14
cdr3_aa: CASSQDLASYEQFF

j_call: TRBJ2-3
d_call: TRBD1
v_call: TRBV6-1
cdr3_aa: CASSDMTGSTDTQYF

j_call: TRBJ2-3
d_call: -
v_call: TRBV5-1
cdr3_aa: CASSLAGADTQYF

j_call: TRBJ2-7
d_call: -
v_call: TRBV24-1
cdr3_aa: CATSPSDPKGPYEQYF

j_call: TRBJ2-2
d_call: -
v_call: TRBV6-5
cdr3_aa: CASTTAGELFF

j_call: TRBJ1-2
d_call: -
v_call: TRBV3-1/TRBV3-2
cdr3_aa: CASSQPSTLPGSGYTF

j_call: TRBJ2-5
d_call: -
v_call: TRBV5-1
cdr3_aa: CASSLSGVGGQETQYF

j_call: TRBJ2-5
d_call: -
v_call: TRBV3-1/TRBV3-2
cdr3_aa: CASSQRQETQYF

j_call: TRBJ2-2
d_call: TRBD1
v_call: TRBV19
cdr3_aa: CASRTGTTGELFF

j_call: TRBJ2-7
d_call: -
v_call: TRBV7-8
cdr3_aa: CASSEGQLLYEQYF

j_call: TRBJ2-1
d_call: TRBD2
v_call: TRBV20-1
cdr3_aa: CSASIAGGRSSYNEQFF

j_call: TRBJ2-1
d_call: -
v_call: TRBV9
cdr3_aa: CASSVSEGWEQFF

j_call: TRBJ2-5
d_call: -
v_call: TRBV9
cdr3_aa: CASSVGPGQETQYF

j_call: TRBJ2-1
d_call: -
v_call: TRBV18
cdr3_aa: CASSPPSGATYNEQFF

j_call: TRBJ2-1
d_call: -
v_call: TRBV18
cdr3_aa: CASSPEQGSSNEQFF

j_call: TRBJ1-2
d_call: -
v_call: TRBV3-1/TRBV3-2
cdr3_aa: CASSHTGSYTF

j_call: TRBJ2-7
d_call: -
v_call: TRBV27
cdr3_aa: CASSLYSGDEQYF

j_call: TRBJ2-1
d_call: -
v_call: TRBV20-1
cdr3_aa: CSASRTSNEQFF

j_call: TRBJ2-7
d_call: -
v_call: TRBV5-4
cdr3_aa: CASSVDGYEQYF

j_call: TRBJ1-1
d_call: -
v_call: TRBV5-6
cdr3_aa: CASSLASSAGFF

j_call: TRBJ1-2
d_call: TRBD1
v_call: TRBV6-5
cdr3_aa: CASSYDRDGYGYTF

j_call: TRBJ1-1
d_call: -
v_call: TRBV18
cdr3_aa: CASSPGRDTEAFF

j_call: TRBJ1-2
d_call: TRBD1
v_call: TRBV18
cdr3_aa: CASSPGTGGSGGYTF

j_call: TRBJ2-7
d_call: -
v_call: TRBV11-2
cdr3_aa: CASSLVYSGGSYEQYF

j_call: TRBJ2-3
d_call: TRBD1
v_call: TRBV29-1
cdr3_aa: CSVVGQGRTDTQYF

j_call: TRBJ1-2
d_call: -
v_call: TRBV19
cdr3_aa: CASSTQGFGYGYTF

j_call: TRBJ2-5
d_call: TRBD2
v_call: TRBV3-1/TRBV3-2
cdr3_aa: CASSQGLAGAETQYF

j_call: TRBJ2-7
d_call: TRBD1
v_call: TRBV6-5
cdr3_aa: CASRRQGVGEQYF